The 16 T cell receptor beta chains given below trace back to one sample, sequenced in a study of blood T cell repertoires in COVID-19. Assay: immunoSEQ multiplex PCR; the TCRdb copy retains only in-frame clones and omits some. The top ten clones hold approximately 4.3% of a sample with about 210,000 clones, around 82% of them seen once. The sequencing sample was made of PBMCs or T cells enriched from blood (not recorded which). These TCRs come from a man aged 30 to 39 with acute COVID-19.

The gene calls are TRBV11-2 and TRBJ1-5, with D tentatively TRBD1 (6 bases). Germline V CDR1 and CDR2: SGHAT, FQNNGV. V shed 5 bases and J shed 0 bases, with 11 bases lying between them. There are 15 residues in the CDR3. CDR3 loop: CASSPGQPSNQPQHF. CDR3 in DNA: TGTGCCAGCAGCCCCGGACAGCCTAGCAATCAGCCCCAGCATTTT.

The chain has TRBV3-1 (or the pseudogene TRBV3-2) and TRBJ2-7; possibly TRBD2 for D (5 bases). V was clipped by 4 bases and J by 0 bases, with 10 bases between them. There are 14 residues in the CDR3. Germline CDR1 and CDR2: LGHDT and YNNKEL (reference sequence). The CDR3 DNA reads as TGTGCCAGCAGCCCTCGGGGAATCTCCTACGAGCAGTACTTC. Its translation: CASSPRGISYEQYF.

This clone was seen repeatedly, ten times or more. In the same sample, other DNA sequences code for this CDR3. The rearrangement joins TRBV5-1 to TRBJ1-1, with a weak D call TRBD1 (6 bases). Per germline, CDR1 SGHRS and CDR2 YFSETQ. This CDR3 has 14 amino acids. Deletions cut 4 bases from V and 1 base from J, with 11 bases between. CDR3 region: CASSPGTTNTEAFF. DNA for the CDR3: TGCGCCAGCAGCCCCGGGACAACGAACACTGAAGCTTTCTTT.

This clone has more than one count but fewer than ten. The CDR3 here is CASSGTVNTEAFF. The CDR3 nucleotides are TGTGCCAGCAGCGGGACAGTGAACACTGAAGCTTTCTTT. The rearrangement joins TRBV5-6 to TRBJ1-1, with 7 bases aligning to TRBD1. V lost 4 bases to trimming and J lost 0 bases; unmatched junction nucleotides: 0. The CDR3 loop spans 13 amino acids. CDR1 is SGHDT and CDR2 is YYEEEE in the germline V gene. The full variable domain, in which reference TRBV5-6 and TRBJ1-1 provide the parts outside the CDR3, is DAGVTQSPTHLIKTRGQQVTLRCSPKSGHDTVSWYQQALGQGPQFIFQYYEEEERQRGNFPDRFSGHQFPNYSSELNVNALLLGDSALYLCASSGTVNTEAFFGQGTRLTVV.

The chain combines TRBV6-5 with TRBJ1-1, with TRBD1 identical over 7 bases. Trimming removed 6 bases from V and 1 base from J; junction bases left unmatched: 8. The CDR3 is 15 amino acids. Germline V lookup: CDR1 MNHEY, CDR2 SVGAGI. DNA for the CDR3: TGTGCCAGCAGCTCAACGGACAGGACGAACACTGAAGCTTTCTTT. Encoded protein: CASSSTDRTNTEAFF.

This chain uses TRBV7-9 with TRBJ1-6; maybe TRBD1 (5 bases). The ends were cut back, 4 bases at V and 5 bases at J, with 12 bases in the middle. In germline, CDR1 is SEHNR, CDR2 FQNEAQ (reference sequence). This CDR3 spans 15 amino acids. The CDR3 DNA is TGTGCCAGCAGCTCCAAGAAAGGGGATAATTCACCCCTCCACTTT. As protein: CASSSKKGDNSPLHF. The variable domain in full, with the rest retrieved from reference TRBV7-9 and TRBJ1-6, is DTGVSQNPRHKITKRGQNVTFRCDPISEHNRLYWYRQTLGQGPEFLTYFQNEAQLEKSRLLSDRFSAERPKGSFSTLEIQRTEQGDSAMYLCASSSKKGDNSPLHFGNGTRLTVT.

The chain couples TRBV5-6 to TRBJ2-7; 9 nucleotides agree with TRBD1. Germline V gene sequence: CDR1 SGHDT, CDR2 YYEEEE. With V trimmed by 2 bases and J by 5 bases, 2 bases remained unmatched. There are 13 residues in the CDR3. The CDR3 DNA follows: TGTGCCAGCAGCTTCGGGACAGGGAACGAGCAGTACTTC. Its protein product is CASSFGTGNEQYF.

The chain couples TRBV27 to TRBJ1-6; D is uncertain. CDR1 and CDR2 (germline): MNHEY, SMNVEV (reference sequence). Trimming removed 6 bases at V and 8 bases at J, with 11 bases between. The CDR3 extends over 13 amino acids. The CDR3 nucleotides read TGTGCCAGCAGCGCACTCCCGCATTCACCCCTCCACTTT. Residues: CASSALPHSPLHF.

This CDR3 is CASSQDGGSYNEQFF. In DNA, the CDR3 is TGTGCCAGCAGCCAAGACGGGGGCTCCTACAATGAGCAGTTCTTC. The genes are TRBV14 and TRBJ2-1; weak D call: TRBD2 (6 bases). Between the trimmed V and J ends, which lost 0 bases and 0 bases, there was a span of 6 bases. CDR1 and CDR2 (germline): SGHDN, FVKESK. The length of the CDR3 is 15 residues.

The CDR3: CASRVLQWANQPQHF. The CDR3 nucleotides read TGTGCAAGTCGCGTCCTTCAATGGGCAAATCAGCCCCAGCATTTT. The chain joins TRBV12-2 to TRBJ1-5; the listed D gene, TRBD1, was not tested against the DNA. TRBV12-2 is shown as a pseudogene. CDR3 length: 15 amino acids.

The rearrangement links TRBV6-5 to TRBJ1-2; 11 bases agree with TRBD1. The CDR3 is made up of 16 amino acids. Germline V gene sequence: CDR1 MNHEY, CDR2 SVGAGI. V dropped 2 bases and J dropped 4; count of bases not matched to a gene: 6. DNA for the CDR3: TGTGCCAGCAGTTACGTACGGACAGGGGGCTTCTATGGCTACACCTTC. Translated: CASSYVRTGGFYGYTF.

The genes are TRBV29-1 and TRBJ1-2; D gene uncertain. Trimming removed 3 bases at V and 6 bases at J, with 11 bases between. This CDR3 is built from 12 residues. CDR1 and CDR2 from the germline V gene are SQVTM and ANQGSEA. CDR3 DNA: TGCAGCGTTGAGGCCCCGCGGGATGGCTACACCTTC. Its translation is CSVEAPRDGYTF. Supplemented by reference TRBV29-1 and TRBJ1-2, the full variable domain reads SAVISQKPSRDICQRGTSLTIQCQVDSQVTMMFWYRQQPGQSLTLIATANQGSEATYESGFVIDKFPISRPNLTFSTLTVSNMSPEDSSIYLCSVEAPRDGYTFGSGTRLTVV.

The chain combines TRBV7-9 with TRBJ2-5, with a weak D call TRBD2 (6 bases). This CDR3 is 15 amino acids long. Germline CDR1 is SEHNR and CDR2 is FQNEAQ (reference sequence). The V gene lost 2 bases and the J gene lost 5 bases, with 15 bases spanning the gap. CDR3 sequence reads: CASSLLAGIPETQYF. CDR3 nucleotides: TGTGCCAGCAGCTTACTGGCGGGGATCCCGGAGACCCAGTACTTC.

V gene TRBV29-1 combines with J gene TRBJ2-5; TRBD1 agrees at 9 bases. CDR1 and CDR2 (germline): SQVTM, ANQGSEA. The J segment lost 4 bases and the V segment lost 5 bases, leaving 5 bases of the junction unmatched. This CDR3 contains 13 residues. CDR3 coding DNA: TGCAGCGTTTTCGGGACAGGGCTAGAGACCCAGTACTTC. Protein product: CSVFGTGLETQYF.

Written as DNA, the CDR3 is TGTGCCAGCAGCTTAGAGCTGACAGCGGGAAAACTGTTTTTT. Its protein product is CASSLELTAGKLFF. The gene calls are TRBV7-2 and TRBJ1-4, with D possibly TRBD1 on 5 matching bases. There are 14 residues in the CDR3. Per the germline V gene, CDR1 is SGHTA and CDR2 is FQGNSA. Trimming left V 1 base short and J 10 bases short, with 13 bases between.

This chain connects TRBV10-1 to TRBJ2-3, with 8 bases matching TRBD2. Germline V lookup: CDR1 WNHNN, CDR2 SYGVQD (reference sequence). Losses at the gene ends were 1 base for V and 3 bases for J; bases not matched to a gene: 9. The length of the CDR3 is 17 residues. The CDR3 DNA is TGCGCCAGCAGTGAGTGGGGCGCGGGGGGAAAAACAGATACGCAGTATTTT. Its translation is CASSEWGAGGKTDTQYF.